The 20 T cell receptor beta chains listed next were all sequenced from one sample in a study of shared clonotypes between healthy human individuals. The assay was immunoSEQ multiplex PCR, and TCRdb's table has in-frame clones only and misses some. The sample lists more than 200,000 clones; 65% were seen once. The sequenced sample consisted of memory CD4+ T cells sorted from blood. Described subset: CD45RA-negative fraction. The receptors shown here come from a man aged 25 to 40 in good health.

CDR3 loop: CACSKRRNTEAFF. The CDR3 DNA is TGTGCCTGCAGTAAAAGAAGGAACACTGAAGCTTTCTTT. V gene TRBV30 combines with J gene TRBJ1-1, with D hard to call. The CDR3 spans 13 residues. V was cut by 6 bases and J by 1 base, with 12 bases left in between. The V gene's germline CDR1 is GTSNPN and CDR2 SVGIG (reference sequence).

The CDR3 DNA reads as TGTGCCAGCAGCTTAGAGTCCCACGAGCAGTACTTC. Translating it yields CASSLESHEQYF. The chain employs TRBV11-3 and TRBJ2-7; D not certain. The germline CDR1 and CDR2 sequences are SGHNT and YENEEA. Trimming took off 0 bases at V and 5 bases at J, with 5 bases between the two ends. This CDR3 has 12 amino acids.

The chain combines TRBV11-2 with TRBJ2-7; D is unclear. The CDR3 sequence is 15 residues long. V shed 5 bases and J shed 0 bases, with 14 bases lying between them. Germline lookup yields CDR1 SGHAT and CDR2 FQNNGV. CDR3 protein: CASSPSHDSSYEQYF. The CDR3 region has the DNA TGTGCCAGCAGCCCTTCACACGATAGCTCCTACGAGCAGTACTTC. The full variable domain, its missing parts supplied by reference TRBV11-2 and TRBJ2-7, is EAGVAQSPRYKIIEKRQSVAFWCNPISGHATLYWYQQILGQGPKLLIQFQNNGVVDDSQLPKDRFSAERLKGVDSTLKIQPAKLEDSAVYLCASSPSHDSSYEQYFGPGTRLTVT.

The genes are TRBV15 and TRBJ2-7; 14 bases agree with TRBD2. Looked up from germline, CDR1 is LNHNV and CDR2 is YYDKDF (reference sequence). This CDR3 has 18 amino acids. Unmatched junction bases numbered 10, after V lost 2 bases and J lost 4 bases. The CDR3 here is CATSRSPGTSGSSYEQYF. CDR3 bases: TGTGCCACCAGCAGAAGTCCCGGGACTAGCGGGAGTAGTTACGAGCAGTACTTC. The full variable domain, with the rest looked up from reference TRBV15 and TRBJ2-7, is DAMVIQNPRYQVTQFGKPVTLSCSQTLNHNVMYWYQQKSSQAPKLLFHYYDKDFNNEADTPDNFQSRRPNTSFCFLDIRSPGLGDTAMYLCATSRSPGTSGSSYEQYFGPGTRLTVT.

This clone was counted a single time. As DNA, the CDR3 is TGTGCCAGCAGCTTTAGTTGGAACACTGAAGCTTTCTTT. It encodes CASSFSWNTEAFF. J is TRBJ1-1 and V is TRBV5-5; D not certain. Trimming removed 2 bases from V and 1 base from J, with 6 bases in between. In germline, CDR1 is SGHKS, CDR2 YYEKEE (reference sequence). This CDR3 has 13 amino acids.

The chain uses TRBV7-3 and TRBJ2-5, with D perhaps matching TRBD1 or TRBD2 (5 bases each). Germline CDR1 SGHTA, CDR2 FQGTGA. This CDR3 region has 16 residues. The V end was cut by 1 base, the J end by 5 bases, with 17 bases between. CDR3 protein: CASSLIGGVAGETQYF. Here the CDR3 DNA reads TGTGCCAGCAGCTTAATTGGGGGAGTGGCTGGGGAGACCCAGTACTTC. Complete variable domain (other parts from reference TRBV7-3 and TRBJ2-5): GAGVSQTPSNKVTEKGKYVELRCDPISGHTALYWYRQSLGQGPEFLIYFQGTGAADDSGLPNDRFFAVRPEGSVSTLKIQRTERGDSAVYLCASSLIGGVAGETQYFGPGTRLLVL.

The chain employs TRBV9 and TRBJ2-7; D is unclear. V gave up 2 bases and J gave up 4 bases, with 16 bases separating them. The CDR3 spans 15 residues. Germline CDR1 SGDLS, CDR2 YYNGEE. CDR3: CASSVTATPRYEQYF. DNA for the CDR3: TGTGCCAGCAGCGTTACGGCAACCCCAAGGTACGAGCAGTACTTC.

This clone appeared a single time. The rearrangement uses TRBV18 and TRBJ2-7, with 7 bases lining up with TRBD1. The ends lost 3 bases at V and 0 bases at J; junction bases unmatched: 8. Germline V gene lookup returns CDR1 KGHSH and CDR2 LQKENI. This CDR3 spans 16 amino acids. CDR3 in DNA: TGTGCCAGCTCACCGTATCCGGACAGGTACTCCTACGAGCAGTACTTC. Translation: CASSPYPDRYSYEQYF.

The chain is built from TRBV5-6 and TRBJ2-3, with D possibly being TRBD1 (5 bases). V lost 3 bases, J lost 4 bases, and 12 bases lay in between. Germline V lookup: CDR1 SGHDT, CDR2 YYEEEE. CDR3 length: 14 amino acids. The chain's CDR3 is CASSSWQGSDTQYF. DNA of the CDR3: TGTGCCAGCAGCTCCTGGCAGGGATCAGATACGCAGTATTTT.

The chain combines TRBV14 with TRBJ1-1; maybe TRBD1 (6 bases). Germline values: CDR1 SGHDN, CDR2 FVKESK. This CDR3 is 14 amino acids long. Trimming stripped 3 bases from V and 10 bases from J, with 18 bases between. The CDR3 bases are TGTGCCAGCAGCCACGCAGGCGCAGGGGCCGTAGCTTTCTTT. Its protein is CASSHAGAGAVAFF. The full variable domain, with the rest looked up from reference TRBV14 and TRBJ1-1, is EAGVTQFPSHSVIEKGQTVTLRCDPISGHDNLYWYRRVMGKEIKFLLHFVKESKQDESGMPNNRFLAERTGGTYSTLKVQPAELEDSGVYFCASSHAGAGAVAFFGQGTRLTVV.

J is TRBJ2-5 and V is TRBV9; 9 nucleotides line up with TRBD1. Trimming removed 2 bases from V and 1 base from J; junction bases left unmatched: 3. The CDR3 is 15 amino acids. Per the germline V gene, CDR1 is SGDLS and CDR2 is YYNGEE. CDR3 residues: CASSVGTGSQETQYF. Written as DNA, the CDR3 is TGTGCCAGCAGCGTGGGGACAGGGTCCCAAGAGACCCAGTACTTC.

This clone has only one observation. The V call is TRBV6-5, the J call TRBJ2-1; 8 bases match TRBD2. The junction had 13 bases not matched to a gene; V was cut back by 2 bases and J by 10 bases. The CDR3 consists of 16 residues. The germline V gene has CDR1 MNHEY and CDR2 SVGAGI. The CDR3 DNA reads TGTGCCAGCAGTTACAAAGCGGGAGATCCATTCGGGGAGCAGTTCTTC. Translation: CASSYKAGDPFGEQFF.

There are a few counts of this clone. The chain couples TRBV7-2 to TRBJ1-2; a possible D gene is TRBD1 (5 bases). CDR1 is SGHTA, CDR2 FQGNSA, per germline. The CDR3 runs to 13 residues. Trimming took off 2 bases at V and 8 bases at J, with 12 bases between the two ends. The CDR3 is CASSLRGDSGYTF. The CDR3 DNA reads TGTGCCAGCAGCTTACGAGGGGATAGCGGCTACACCTTC.

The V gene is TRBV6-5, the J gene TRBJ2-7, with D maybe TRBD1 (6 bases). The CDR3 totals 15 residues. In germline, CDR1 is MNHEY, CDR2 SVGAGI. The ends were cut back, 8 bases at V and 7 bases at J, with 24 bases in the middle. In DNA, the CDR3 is TGTGCCAGCCACCGGACAGATGGTACTAAACGGGAGCAGTACTTC. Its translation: CASHRTDGTKREQYF.

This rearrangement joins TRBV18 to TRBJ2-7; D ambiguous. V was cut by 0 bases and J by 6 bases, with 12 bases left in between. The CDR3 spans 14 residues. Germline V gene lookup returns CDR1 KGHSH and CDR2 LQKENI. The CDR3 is CASSPPVAAAEQYF. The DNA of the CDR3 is TGTGCCAGCTCACCACCGGTCGCTGCGGCCGAGCAGTACTTC.

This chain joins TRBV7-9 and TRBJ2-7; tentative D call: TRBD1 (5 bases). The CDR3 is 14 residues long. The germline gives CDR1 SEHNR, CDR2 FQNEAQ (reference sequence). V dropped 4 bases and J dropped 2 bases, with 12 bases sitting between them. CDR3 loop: CASSSRAPTYEQYF. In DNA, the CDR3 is TGTGCCAGCAGCTCCAGGGCTCCCACCTACGAGCAGTACTTC.

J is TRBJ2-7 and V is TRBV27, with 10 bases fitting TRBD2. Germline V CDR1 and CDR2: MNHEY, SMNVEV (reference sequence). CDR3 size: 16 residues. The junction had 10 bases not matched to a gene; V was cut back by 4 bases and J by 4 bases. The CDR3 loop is CASSSPQREGQYEQYF. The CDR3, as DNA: TGTGCCAGCAGTTCCCCCCAGCGGGAGGGCCAATACGAGCAGTACTTC.

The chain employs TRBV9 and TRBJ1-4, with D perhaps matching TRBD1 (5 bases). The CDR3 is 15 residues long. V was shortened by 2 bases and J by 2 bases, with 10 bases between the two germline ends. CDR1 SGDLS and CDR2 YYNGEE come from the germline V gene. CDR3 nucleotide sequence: TGTGCCAGCAGCGTGGGGCTGCGGACTAATGAAAAACTGTTTTTT. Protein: CASSVGLRTNEKLFF. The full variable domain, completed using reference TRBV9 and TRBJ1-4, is DSGVTQTPKHLITATGQRVTLRCSPRSGDLSVYWYQQSLDQGLQFLIQYYNGEERAKGNILERFSAQQFPDLHSELNLSSLELGDSALYFCASSVGLRTNEKLFFGSGTQLSVL.

The CDR3 region is CASSPPLLGAAQPQHF. The CDR3 DNA reads TGTGCCAGCAGTCCGCCACTTTTAGGGGCGGCTCAGCCCCAGCATTTT. This sequence joins TRBV28 and TRBJ1-5; D might be TRBD1 (5 bases). Germline V lookup: CDR1 MDHEN, CDR2 SYDVKM. The V gene lost 5 bases and the J gene lost 6 bases, with 20 bases spanning the gap. This CDR3 region has 16 residues. The full variable domain, rest sourced from reference TRBV28 and TRBJ1-5, is DVKVTQSSRYLVKRTGEKVFLECVQDMDHENMFWYRQDPGLGLRLIYFSYDVKMKEKGDIPEGYSVSREKKERFSLILESASTNQTSMYLCASSPPLLGAAQPQHFGDGTRLSIL.

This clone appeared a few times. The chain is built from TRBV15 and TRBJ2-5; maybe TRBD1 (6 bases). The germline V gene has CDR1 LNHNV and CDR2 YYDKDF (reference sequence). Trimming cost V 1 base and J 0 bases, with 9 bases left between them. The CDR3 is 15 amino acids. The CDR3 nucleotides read TGTGCCACCAGCAGAGCTAGGACAGACCAAGAGACCCAGTACTTC. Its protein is CATSRARTDQETQYF.